This paragraph covers one T cell receptor beta chain sequence. The germline V gene encodes CDR1 MNHEY and CDR2 SVGAGI. V dropped 7 bases and J dropped 6 bases, with 13 bases sitting between them. The CDR3 runs 14 residues. Generated by immunoSEQ multiplex PCR, the TCRdb table keeps only in-frame clones and is missing some. The sample contains fewer than 180,000 clones, 90% of which appear only once. This specimen comes from a study of T cell responses to AZD1222 COVID-19 vaccine. The input for sequencing was peripheral blood, taken 28 days after the second AZD1222 dose. J is TRBJ1-6 and V is TRBV6-5; D perhaps matches TRBD1 (6 bases). This clonotype originated in an adult who received the AZD1222 COVID-19 vaccine. CDR3 amino acids: CASIMDRLNSPLHF. The CDR3 DNA reads TGTGCCAGCATCATGGACAGACTTAATTCACCCCTCCACTTT.